This T cell receptor (beta chain) was identified during a study of T cells in Graves' hyperthyroidism and ophthalmopathy. This clonotype showed up many times. The CDR3 is 19 amino acids. CDR1 and CDR2 (germline): SGHVS, FNYEAQ. V was pared by 3 bases and J by 1 base, with 9 bases of the junction left unmatched. Amplified regions were TCR beta CDR3 sequences from RNA transcripts. A first-round RT-PCR of the TCR CDR3 used the HTBI primer set. TCRdb fed the multiplex PCR reads into MiXCR, producing one record per CDR3 protein. The sample holds under 350,000 distinct CDR3 sequences, roughly 15% seen once. Reasons for excluding patients were uncontrolled infection, other autoimmune disease, pregnancy or lactation. Used for diagnoses were clinical symptoms, serum thyroxine and TRAb, thyroid ultrasound and orbital computed tomography.

The rearrangement uses TRBV7-6 and TRBJ2-2, with 12 bases matching TRBD2. The specimen sequenced was blood. This receptor was obtained from a woman aged 40 to 55 with Graves' ophthalmopathy. The CDR3 loop reads CASSFTGTSGLLNTGELFF. The CDR3 DNA is TGTGCCAGCAGCTTCACCGGGACTAGCGGGTTATTGAACACCGGGGAGCTGTTTTTT.